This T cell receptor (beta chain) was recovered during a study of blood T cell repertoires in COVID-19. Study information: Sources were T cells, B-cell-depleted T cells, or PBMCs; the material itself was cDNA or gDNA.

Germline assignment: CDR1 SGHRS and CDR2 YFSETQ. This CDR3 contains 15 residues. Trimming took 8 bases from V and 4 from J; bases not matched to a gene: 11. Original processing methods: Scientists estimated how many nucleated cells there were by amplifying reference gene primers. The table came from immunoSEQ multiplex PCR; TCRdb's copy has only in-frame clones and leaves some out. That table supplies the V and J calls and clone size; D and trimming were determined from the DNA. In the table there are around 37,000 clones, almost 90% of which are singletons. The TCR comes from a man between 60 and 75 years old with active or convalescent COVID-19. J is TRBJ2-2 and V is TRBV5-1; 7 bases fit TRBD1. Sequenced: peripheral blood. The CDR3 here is CASIPGQSTTGELFF. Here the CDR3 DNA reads TGCGCCAGTATACCGGGACAGTCAACCACCGGGGAGCTGTTTTTT. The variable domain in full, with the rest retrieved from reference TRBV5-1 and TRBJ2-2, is KAGVTQTPRYLIKTRGQQVTLSCSPISGHRSVSWYQQTPGQGLQFLFEYFSETQRNKGNFPGRFSGRQFSNSRSEMNVSTLELGDSALYLCASIPGQSTTGELFFGEGSRLTVL.